This T cell receptor (beta chain) was sequenced during a study of T cell changes during pregnancy in multiple sclerosis. Method: immunoSEQ multiplex PCR; TCRdb's copy keeps in-frame clones and lacks some. This sample yields approximately 23,000 clones, of which approximately 90% are seen a single time; approximately 6.3% belongs to the top ten. The ends were cut back, 3 bases at V and 4 bases at J, with 9 bases in the middle. This CDR3 region has 13 residues. CDR1 is SGHTA and CDR2 is FQGTGA in the germline V gene. The material sequenced was CD8+ T cells from peripheral blood mononuclear cells, taken in the first trimester of pregnancy. The TCR comes from a female donor with multiple sclerosis, enrolled in a pregnancy study. This chain uses TRBV7-3 with TRBJ1-1; D ambiguous. CDR3 nucleotides: TGTGCCAGCAGCTTGGGAGGTGGCACTGAAGCTTTCTTT. Translation gives CASSLGGGTEAFF.